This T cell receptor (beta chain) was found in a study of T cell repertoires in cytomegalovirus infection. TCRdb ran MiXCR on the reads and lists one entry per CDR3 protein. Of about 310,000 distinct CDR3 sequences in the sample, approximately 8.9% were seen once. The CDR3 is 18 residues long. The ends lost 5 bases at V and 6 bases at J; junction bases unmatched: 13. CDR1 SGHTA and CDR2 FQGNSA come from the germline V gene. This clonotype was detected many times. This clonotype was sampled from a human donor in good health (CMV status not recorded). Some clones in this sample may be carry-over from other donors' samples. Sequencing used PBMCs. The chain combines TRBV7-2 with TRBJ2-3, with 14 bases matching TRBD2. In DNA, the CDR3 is TGTGCCAGCAGCCGCGGGGCGGGGACTAGCGGGGGAGAGGATACGCAGTATTTT. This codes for CASSRGAGTSGGEDTQYF. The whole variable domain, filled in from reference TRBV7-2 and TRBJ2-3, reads GAGVSQSPSNKVTEKGKDVELRCDPISGHTALYWYRQSLGQGLEFLIYFQGNSAPDKSGLPSDRFSAERTGGSVSTLTIQRTQQEDSAVYLCASSRGAGTSGGEDTQYFGPGTRLTVL.